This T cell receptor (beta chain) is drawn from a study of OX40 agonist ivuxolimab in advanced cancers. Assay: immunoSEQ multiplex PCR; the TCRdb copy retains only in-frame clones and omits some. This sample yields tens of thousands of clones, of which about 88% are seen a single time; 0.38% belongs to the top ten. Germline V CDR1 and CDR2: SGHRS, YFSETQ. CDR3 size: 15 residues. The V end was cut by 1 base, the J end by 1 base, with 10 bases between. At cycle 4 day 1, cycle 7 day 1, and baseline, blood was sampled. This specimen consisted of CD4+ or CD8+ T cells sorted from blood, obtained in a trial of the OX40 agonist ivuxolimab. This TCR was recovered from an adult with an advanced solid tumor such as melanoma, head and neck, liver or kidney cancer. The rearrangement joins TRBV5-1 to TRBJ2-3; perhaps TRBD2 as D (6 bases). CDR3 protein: CASSLREVGTDTQYF. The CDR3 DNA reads TGCGCCAGCAGCTTGAGGGAGGTCGGCACAGATACGCAGTATTTT.